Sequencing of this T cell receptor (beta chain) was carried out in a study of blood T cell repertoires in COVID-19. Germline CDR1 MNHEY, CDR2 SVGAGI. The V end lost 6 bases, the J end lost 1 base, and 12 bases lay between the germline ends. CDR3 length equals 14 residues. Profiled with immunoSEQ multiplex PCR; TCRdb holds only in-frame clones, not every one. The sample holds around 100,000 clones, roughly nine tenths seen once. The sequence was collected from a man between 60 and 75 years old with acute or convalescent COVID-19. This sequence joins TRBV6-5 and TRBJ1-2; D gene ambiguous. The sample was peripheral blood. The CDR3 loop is CASRPTSFNYGYTF. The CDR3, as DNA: TGTGCCAGCAGGCCCACATCCTTTAACTATGGCTACACCTTC.